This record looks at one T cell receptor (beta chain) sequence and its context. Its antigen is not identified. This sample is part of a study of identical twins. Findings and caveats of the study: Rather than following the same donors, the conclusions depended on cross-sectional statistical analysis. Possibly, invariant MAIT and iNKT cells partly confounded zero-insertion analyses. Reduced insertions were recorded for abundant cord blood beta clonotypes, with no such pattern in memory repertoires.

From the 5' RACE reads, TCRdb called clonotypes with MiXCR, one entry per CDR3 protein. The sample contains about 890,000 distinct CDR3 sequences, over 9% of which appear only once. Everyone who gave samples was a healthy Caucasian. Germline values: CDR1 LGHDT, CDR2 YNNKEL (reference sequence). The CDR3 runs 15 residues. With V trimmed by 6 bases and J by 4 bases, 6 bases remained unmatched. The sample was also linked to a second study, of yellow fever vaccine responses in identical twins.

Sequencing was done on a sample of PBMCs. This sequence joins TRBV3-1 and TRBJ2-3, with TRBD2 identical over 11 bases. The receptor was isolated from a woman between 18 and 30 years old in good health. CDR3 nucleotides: TGTGCCAGCAGGCGACTAGCGGGGACCCCAGATACGCAGTATTTT. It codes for CASRRLAGTPDTQYF.